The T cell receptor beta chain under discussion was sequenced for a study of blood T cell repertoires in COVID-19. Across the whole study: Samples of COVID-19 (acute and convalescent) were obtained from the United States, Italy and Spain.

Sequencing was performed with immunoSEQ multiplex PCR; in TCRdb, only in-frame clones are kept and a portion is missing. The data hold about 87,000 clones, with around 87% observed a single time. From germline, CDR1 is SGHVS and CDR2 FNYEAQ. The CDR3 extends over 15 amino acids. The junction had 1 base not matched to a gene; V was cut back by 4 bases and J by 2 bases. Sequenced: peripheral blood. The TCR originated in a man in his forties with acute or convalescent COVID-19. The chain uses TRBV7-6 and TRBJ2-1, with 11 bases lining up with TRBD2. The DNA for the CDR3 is TGTGCCAGCAGCTCTAGCGGGGGGCCCTACAATGAGCAGTTCTTC. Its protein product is CASSSSGGPYNEQFF.